The 32 T cell receptor beta chains presented below share a single source sample, sequenced in a study of cytomegalovirus exposure and HLA in healthy donors. Method: immunoSEQ multiplex PCR; TCRdb's copy keeps in-frame clones and lacks some. The sample consists of roughly 130,000 clones, approximately 89% of them appearing once. The source material was PBMCs. The receptors shown here come from a man younger than 45 in good health and CMV-seronegative.

The chain employs TRBV2 and TRBJ2-7; TRBD2 might be the D (5 bases). The CDR3 has 12 amino acids. Trimming pared 5 bases from V and 3 bases from J, leaving 8 bases between. Looked up from germline, CDR1 is SNHLY and CDR2 is FYNNEI. The CDR3 here is CASSRGYYEQYF. CDR3 DNA: TGTGCCAGCAGTAGAGGGTACTACGAGCAGTACTTC. Supplemented by reference TRBV2 and TRBJ2-7, the full variable domain reads EPEVTQTPSHQVTQMGQEVILRCVPISNHLYFYWYRQILGQKVEFLVSFYNNEISEKSEIFDDQFSVERPDGSNFTLKIRSTKLEDSAMYFCASSRGYYEQYFGPGTRLTVT.

This chain joins TRBV19 and TRBJ1-2, with 8 bases fitting TRBD1. Germline loops: CDR1 LNHDA, CDR2 SQIVND (reference sequence). The CDR3 has 13 amino acids. The ends lost 5 bases at V and 6 bases at J; junction bases unmatched: 5. This CDR3 reads CASSFGQGNGYTF. The CDR3 nucleotides are TGTGCCAGTAGTTTCGGACAGGGAAATGGCTACACCTTC.

The rearrangement links TRBV11-3 to TRBJ2-2; 10 bases match TRBD1. This CDR3 is 15 amino acids long. Germline CDR1 reads SGHNT; CDR2 reads YENEEA. J lost 4 bases, V lost 5 bases, and 4 bases had no gene match. The CDR3 sequence is CASSTRTGGTGELFF. The DNA for the CDR3 is TGTGCCAGCAGCACCCGGACAGGGGGCACCGGGGAGCTGTTTTTT. Together with reference TRBV11-3 and TRBJ2-2, the CDR3 gives the full variable domain: EAGVVQSPRYKIIEKKQPVAFWCNPISGHNTLYWYLQNLGQGPELLIRYENEEAVDDSQLPKDRFSAERLKGVDSTLKIQPAELGDSAVYLCASSTRTGGTGELFFGEGSRLTVL.

This chain connects TRBV18 to TRBJ2-2, with a weak D call TRBD1 (5 bases). Germline V lookup: CDR1 KGHSH, CDR2 LQKENI. The ends were cut back, 2 bases at V and 3 bases at J, with 10 bases in the middle. This CDR3 has 15 residues. CDR3 DNA sequence: TGTGCCAGCTCACCAACGACAGCTTACACCGGGGAGCTGTTTTTT. This sequence encodes CASSPTTAYTGELFF.

V is TRBV25-1 and J is TRBJ2-5, with D tentatively TRBD1 (6 bases). Germline V gene lookup returns CDR1 MGHDK and CDR2 SYGVNS. The length of the CDR3 is 12 residues. Between the trimmed V and J ends, which lost 8 bases and 2 bases, there was a span of 9 bases. The CDR3 DNA reads TGTGCCAGCGGGACACCTCAAGAGACCCAGTACTTC. Translated: CASGTPQETQYF.

This rearrangement joins TRBV4-1 to TRBJ1-2; the match to TRBD1 covers 7 bases. From germline, CDR1 is MGHRA and CDR2 YSYEKL. The CDR3 has 15 residues. V trimming: 4 bases; J trimming: 5 bases; junction bases outside the gene matches: 10. The CDR3 protein is CASSPSGTVYYGYTF. The DNA of the CDR3 is TGCGCCAGCAGCCCCTCCGGGACAGTTTATTATGGCTACACCTTC.

This chain uses TRBV10-3 with TRBJ2-1, with 9 bases that match TRBD2. The CDR3 covers 17 residues. V dropped 2 bases and J dropped 3; count of bases not matched to a gene: 8. Germline V lookup: CDR1 ENHRY, CDR2 SYGVKD. CDR3 residues: CAISEPEAGGLYNEQFF. The DNA for the CDR3 is TGTGCCATCAGTGAGCCGGAAGCGGGGGGACTCTACAATGAGCAGTTCTTC.

The rearrangement uses TRBV7-9 and TRBJ2-3; D ambiguous. The germline gives CDR1 SEHNR, CDR2 FQNEAQ (reference sequence). This CDR3 is 15 amino acids long. V gave up 5 bases and J gave up 2 bases, with 14 bases separating them. CDR3 coding DNA: TGTGCCAGCAGCCGGAGTGGTGCCCTCACAGATACGCAGTATTTT. Protein: CASSRSGALTDTQYF.

This chain links TRBV5-4 with TRBJ1-2, with 7 bases lining up with TRBD1. The CDR3 contains 14 residues. Germline V CDR1 and CDR2: SGHNT, YYREEE (reference sequence). V lost 2 bases to trimming and J lost 9 bases; unmatched junction nucleotides: 10. The CDR3 region is CASSLLTGTRSYTF. CDR3 nucleotide sequence: TGTGCCAGCAGCTTATTGACAGGGACTAGGAGCTACACCTTC.

About this clone: One junction end disagrees with the germline gene, perhaps due to a read error. The chain carries TRBV5-4 and TRBJ2-1; 7 bases map to TRBD1. The CDR3 has 16 amino acids. Germline CDR1 and CDR2: SGHNT and YYREEE (reference sequence). This CDR3 is CASSLGTGTVESSQFF. The CDR3 DNA is TGTGCCAGCAGTTTGGGGACCGGGACAGTTGAGAGTAGTCAGTTCTTC.

This clone was observed once. The rearrangement links TRBV6-5 to TRBJ2-7; maybe TRBD1 (5 bases). Trimming left V 2 bases short and J 0 bases short, with 11 bases between. CDR1 and CDR2 from the germline V gene are MNHEY and SVGAGI. The CDR3 covers 15 residues. CDR3 DNA sequence: TGTGCCAGCAGTTACGCCCAGGGCCTCTCCTACGAGCAGTACTTC. It specifies CASSYAQGLSYEQYF.

The V gene is TRBV11-3, the J gene TRBJ1-5; 7 bases line up with TRBD1. From germline, CDR1 is SGHNT and CDR2 YENEEA. This CDR3 has 11 amino acids. V shed 5 bases and J 13 bases; nucleotides not matched to a gene: 5. The CDR3 spells CASSPPTGQHF. CDR3 in DNA: TGTGCCAGCAGCCCCCCGACAGGGCAGCATTTT.

The J gene is TRBJ1-5, the V gene TRBV19; D is ambiguous. The V end was cut by 5 bases, the J end by 0 bases, with 17 bases between. The length of the CDR3 is 17 residues. Germline assignment: CDR1 LNHDA and CDR2 SQIVND (reference sequence). CDR3 amino acids: CASSFRSASDSNQPQHF. CDR3 DNA sequence: TGTGCCAGTAGTTTTCGGAGCGCTTCCGATAGCAATCAGCCCCAGCATTTT. Full variable domain (remainder filled in from reference TRBV19 and TRBJ1-5): DGGITQSPKYLFRKEGQNVTLSCEQNLNHDAMYWYRQDPGQGLRLIYYSQIVNDFQKGDIAEGYSVSREKKESFPLTVTSAQKNPTAFYLCASSFRSASDSNQPQHFGDGTRLSIL.

The J gene is TRBJ2-2, the V gene TRBV7-9; TRBD1 aligns across 8 bases. This CDR3 is 15 amino acids long. CDR1 SEHNR and CDR2 FQNEAQ come from the germline V gene (reference sequence). V lost 5 bases and J lost 5; bases outside the gene matches: 7. The CDR3 sequence is CASSPRTGITGELFF. CDR3 in DNA: TGTGCCAGCAGCCCCCGGACAGGGATAACCGGGGAGCTGTTTTTT.

The V and J genes are TRBV28 and TRBJ1-3; a possible D gene is TRBD1 (5 bases). Germline CDR1 and CDR2: MDHEN and SYDVKM. V lost 6 bases and J 1 base, leaving 10 bases between the germline ends. The CDR3 sequence is 14 residues long. This CDR3 is CASSNGGSGNTIYF. The CDR3 DNA follows: TGTGCCAGCAGCAACGGGGGATCTGGAAACACCATATATTTT.

V usage is TRBV7-8 and J usage is TRBJ2-7; 7 nucleotides match TRBD1. CDR1 and CDR2 (germline): SGHVS, FQNEAQ. The CDR3 is made up of 17 amino acids. With 0 bases clipped from V and 2 bases from J, the junction kept 10 bases outside the gene matches. As DNA, the CDR3 is TGTGCCAGCAGCTTAGCGCGGAGACAGGGTCGGACCTACGAGCAGTACTTC. Protein sequence: CASSLARRQGRTYEQYF.

About this clone: The sample has other DNA sequences that encode this CDR3 too. The V and J genes are TRBV5-1 and TRBJ2-7, with 9 bases fitting TRBD2. The germline gives CDR1 SGHRS, CDR2 YFSETQ. The V segment lost 4 bases and the J segment 3 bases; nucleotides outside the gene matches: 5. This CDR3 is built from 14 residues. The CDR3 DNA reads TGCGCCAGCAGCCTGGCGACTAGCGGCTACGAGCAGTACTTC. It specifies CASSLATSGYEQYF. Drawing the rest from reference TRBV5-1 and TRBJ2-7, the complete variable domain is KAGVTQTPRYLIKTRGQQVTLSCSPISGHRSVSWYQQTPGQGLQFLFEYFSETQRNKGNFPGRFSGRQFSNSRSEMNVSTLELGDSALYLCASSLATSGYEQYFGPGTRLTVT.

The chain joins TRBV9 to TRBJ2-5, with 7 bases that match TRBD2. The ends lost 3 bases at V and 4 bases at J; junction bases unmatched: 0. The CDR3 is made up of 12 amino acids. Germline CDR1 and CDR2: SGDLS and YYNGEE. The CDR3 is CASSGGGETQYF. CDR3 nucleotides: TGTGCCAGCAGCGGCGGGGGAGAGACCCAGTACTTC.

Here the CDR3 DNA reads TGTGCCAGCAGCTTTAGAGGAGCCGGAAACATTCAGTACTTC. It yields the protein CASSFRGAGNIQYF. The V gene is TRBV11-2, the J gene TRBJ2-4; D unclear. CDR1 is SGHAT and CDR2 is FQNNGV in the germline V gene. This CDR3 region has 14 residues. Trimming took off 3 bases at V and 6 bases at J, with 12 bases between the two ends.

The chain is built from TRBV4-2 and TRBJ2-1; D is possibly TRBD2 (6 bases). The CDR3 runs to 16 residues. V lost 1 base and J 7 bases, leaving 17 bases between the germline ends. Germline CDR1 LGHNA, CDR2 YNFKEQ. This CDR3 reads CASSQGVGSGRNEQFF. In DNA form, the CDR3 reads TGTGCCAGCAGCCAAGGGGTAGGTAGCGGCCGGAATGAGCAGTTCTTC.

The chain couples TRBV7-9 to TRBJ2-3; 11 nucleotides match TRBD1. Trimming cost V 5 bases and J 5 bases; bases outside gene matches: 18. This CDR3 has 19 residues. Per the germline V gene, CDR1 is SEHNR and CDR2 is FQNEAQ (reference sequence). CDR3 nucleotide sequence: TGTGCCAGCAGCCTGACTCTAATGAGGGACAGGGGGTTGGGAGATACGCAGTATTTT. Its protein is CASSLTLMRDRGLGDTQYF.

The J gene is TRBJ1-4, the V gene TRBV5-1; 9 nucleotides line up with TRBD1. The CDR3 spans 13 residues. V lost 8 bases and J lost 3; bases outside the gene matches: 2. Germline CDR1 SGHRS, CDR2 YFSETQ. CDR3 amino acids: CARRTGANEKLFF. CDR3 sequence (DNA): TGCGCCAGGAGGACAGGGGCTAATGAAAAACTGTTTTTT.

CDR3 in DNA: TGTGCCAGCAGCTACCATAGCGGGGGGTACAATGAGCAGTTCTTC. Translation: CASSYHSGGYNEQFF. The chain carries TRBV5-8 and TRBJ2-1; 10 bases match TRBD2. This CDR3 contains 15 residues. V was pared by 3 bases and J by 4 bases, with 4 bases of the junction left unmatched. The germline CDR1 and CDR2 sequences are SGHTS and YDEGEE.

The rearrangement joins TRBV28 to TRBJ1-2, with D hard to call. The CDR3 is 13 residues long. Deletions cut 7 bases from V and 2 bases from J, with 11 bases between. Germline CDR1 MDHEN, CDR2 SYDVKM. As DNA, the CDR3 is TGTGCCAGCAAGGAGGGCACCAACTATGGCTACACCTTC. Its protein is CASKEGTNYGYTF.

This sequence joins TRBV11-2 and TRBJ1-1; D ambiguous. The CDR3 loop spans 10 amino acids. Germline V gives CDR1 SGHAT, CDR2 FQNNGV. Trimming removed 10 bases from V and 1 base from J, with 4 bases in between. The CDR3, as DNA: TGTGCCATCTCGAACACTGAAGCTTTCTTT. Translated, it gives CAISNTEAFF.

The chain recombines TRBV11-2 with TRBJ1-2, with D perhaps matching TRBD1 (5 bases). CDR3 length: 15 residues. Germline V gene sequence: CDR1 SGHAT, CDR2 FQNNGV. V lost 0 bases, J lost 3 bases, and 11 bases lay in between. The CDR3 DNA is TGTGCCAGCAGCTTAGAGGGCAGGGTAGACTATGGCTACACCTTC. As protein: CASSLEGRVDYGYTF.

The rearrangement joins TRBV7-9 to TRBJ2-2; possible D gene TRBD2, 5 bases. V was clipped by 0 bases and J by 4 bases, with 15 bases between them. This CDR3 is built from 17 residues. From germline, CDR1 is SEHNR and CDR2 FQNEAQ (reference sequence). CDR3 in DNA: TGTGCCAGCAGCTTAGCTTCGGAAGTGAGCGGCACCGGGGAGCTGTTTTTT. Protein sequence: CASSLASEVSGTGELFF.

The chain recombines TRBV10-2 with TRBJ1-4; tentative D call: TRBD1 (5 bases). Trimming took off 2 bases at V and 3 bases at J, with 10 bases between the two ends. CDR1 WSHSY and CDR2 SAAADI come from the germline V gene. The CDR3 has 15 amino acids. CDR3 loop: CASSEHGTSNEKLFF. In DNA form, the CDR3 reads TGCGCCAGCAGTGAGCACGGGACTTCTAATGAAAAACTGTTTTTT.

The genes are TRBV11-3 and TRBJ2-3, with D possibly TRBD2 on 5 matching bases. This CDR3 region has 13 residues. Germline CDR1 SGHNT, CDR2 YENEEA. Trimming pared 5 bases from V and 5 bases from J, leaving 11 bases between. For the CDR3, the DNA is TGTGCCAGCAGCCGATCCGGGGTAGATACGCAGTATTTT. Its protein product is CASSRSGVDTQYF.

This chain joins TRBV5-8 and TRBJ2-2; TRBD1 aligns across 7 bases. Germline V gene data show CDR1 as SGHTS and CDR2 as YDEGEE. V trimming: 3 bases; J trimming: 1 base; junction bases outside the gene matches: 3. CDR3 size: 15 residues. The DNA for the CDR3 is TGTGCCAGCAGCTGGGGGACAGTGAACACCGGGGAGCTGTTTTTT. This sequence encodes CASSWGTVNTGELFF. Full variable domain (rest looked up from reference TRBV5-8 and TRBJ2-2): EAGVTQSPTHLIKTRGQQATLRCSPISGHTSVYWYQQALGLGLQFLLWYDEGEERNRGNFPPRFSGRQFPNYSSELNVNALELEDSALYLCASSWGTVNTGELFFGEGSRLTVL.

This clone was counted only a few times. The gene calls are TRBV5-8 and TRBJ1-5; D is uncertain. Germline CDR1 SGHTS, CDR2 YDEGEE. The CDR3 length is 16 residues. Between the trimmed V and J ends, which lost 2 bases and 4 bases, there was a span of 16 bases. CDR3 residues: CASSFYFRSTNQPQHF. In nucleotides, the CDR3 is TGTGCCAGCAGCTTTTATTTCAGGTCCACGAATCAGCCCCAGCATTTT.

The chain couples TRBV27 to TRBJ2-5, with D perhaps matching TRBD1 (6 bases). V shed 5 bases and J shed 0 bases, with 10 bases lying between them. The CDR3 spans 14 residues. CDR1 is MNHEY and CDR2 is SMNVEV in the germline V gene (reference sequence). The CDR3 nucleotides are TGTGCCAGCAGTCCAGGGGACAACCAAGAGACCCAGTACTTC. Amino acid sequence: CASSPGDNQETQYF.